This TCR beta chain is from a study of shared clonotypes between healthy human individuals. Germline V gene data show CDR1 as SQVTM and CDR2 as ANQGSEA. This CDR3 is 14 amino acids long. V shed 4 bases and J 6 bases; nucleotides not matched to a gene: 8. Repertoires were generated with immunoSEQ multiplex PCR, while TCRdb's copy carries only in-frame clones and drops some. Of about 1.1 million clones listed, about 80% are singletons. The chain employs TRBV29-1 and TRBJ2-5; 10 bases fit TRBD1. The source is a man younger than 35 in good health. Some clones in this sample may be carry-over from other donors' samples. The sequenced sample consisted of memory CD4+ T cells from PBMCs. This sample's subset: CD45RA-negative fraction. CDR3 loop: CSVVDRGGGKTQYF. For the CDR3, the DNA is TGCAGCGTTGTGGACAGGGGGGGAGGAAAGACCCAGTACTTC. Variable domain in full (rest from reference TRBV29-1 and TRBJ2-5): SAVISQKPSRDICQRGTSLTIQCQVDSQVTMMFWYRQQPGQSLTLIATANQGSEATYESGFVIDKFPISRPNLTFSTLTVSNMSPEDSSIYLCSVVDRGGGKTQYFGPGTRLLVL.